The rows below give T cell receptor beta chains drawn from one sample of a study of Ad26.COV2.S vaccination and SARS-CoV-2 variants. Only in-frame clones appear in the TCRdb table, and some are missing; sequencing was by immunoSEQ multiplex PCR. The table records 350,000 to 500,000 clones, about 88% of them present only once. The starting material was peripheral blood, obtained in a trial of Ad26.COV2.S vaccine versus placebo. All receptors derive from a person aged 18-60 years who received the Ad26.COV2.S COVID-19 vaccine or a placebo. CDR3s include the opening cysteine and the closing phenylalanine or tryptophan. The order of the fields is J gene, clone size, V gene, D gene, CDR3 length, CDR3 DNA, CDR3 protein. D genes are given only for firm matches. Clone size is stated in some rows and not others, as once, few, many or a class when expanded.

TRBJ2-5,once,TRBV12-3/TRBV12-4,.,12,TGTGCCAGCACCACCGCGCGGATAGGAAAGAACTTC,CASTTARIGKNF
TRBJ1-2,.,TRBV5-1,TRBD1,14,TGCGCCAGCAGCTTGCTGGACAGGAGCTATGGCTACACCTTC,CASSLLDRSYGYTF
TRBJ2-1,.,TRBV5-1,.,13,TGCGCCAGCAGCTTGTGGCAGGGCAATGAGCAGTTCTTC,CASSLWQGNEQFF
TRBJ2-1,.,TRBV28,.,16,TGTGCCAGCACCAAACGGGGGCGGGTACCGTACAATGAGCAGTTCTTC,CASTKRGRVPYNEQFF
TRBJ2-2,.,TRBV4-3,TRBD2,14,TGCGCCAGCAAGCGGGAGTATACCACCGGGGAGCTGTTTTTT,CASKREYTTGELFF
TRBJ1-4,.,TRBV5-1,TRBD1,14,TGCGCCAGCAGTTCCGGGACAGGGGATGAAAAACTGTTTTTT,CASSSGTGDEKLFF
TRBJ1-3,few,TRBV6-5,.,15,TGTGCCAGCAGTTACTCGGGATCCTCTGGAAACACCATATATTTT,CASSYSGSSGNTIYF
TRBJ2-1,.,TRBV5-1,.,13,TGCGCCAGCAGCTTGACTAGCCGGTATCAGCAGTTCTTC,CASSLTSRYQQFF
TRBJ2-5,.,TRBV5-1,.,15,TGCGCCAGCAGCTTGCTAGGACGGGGCCAAGAGACCCAGTACTTC,CASSLLGRGQETQYF
TRBJ1-2,few,TRBV9,TRBD1,12,TGTGCCAGCAGGACAGGGTCTTATGGCTACACCTTC,CASRTGSYGYTF
TRBJ2-5,.,TRBV11-2,.,14,TGTGCCAGCAGCCCCCTCCCGGGGCCTGAGACCCAGTACTTC,CASSPLPGPETQYF
TRBJ1-1,.,TRBV10-3,.,15,TGTGCCAGCTCCGAACAGGGTGGTATGAACACTGAAGCTTTCTTT,CASSEQGGMNTEAFF
TRBJ1-2,.,TRBV5-1,.,13,TGCGCCAGCAGCCCCGGACCCCTGGGTGGCTACACCTTC,CASSPGPLGGYTF
TRBJ1-6,.,TRBV5-1,TRBD1,15,TGCGCCAGCAGCTTCTTAGGACAGGGTTATTCACCCCTCCACTTT,CASSFLGQGYSPLHF
TRBJ2-1,.,TRBV6-6,TRBD2,15,TGTGCCAGCAGTTACGTTAGCGGGGGGGCCAATGAGCAGTTCTTC,CASSYVSGGANEQFF
TRBJ1-1,.,TRBV6-5,TRBD1,15,TGTGCCAGCAGCTCGCCCGGGACAGCGAACACTGAAGCTTTCTTT,CASSSPGTANTEAFF
TRBJ2-2,.,TRBV3-1/TRBV3-2,TRBD1,16,TGTGCCAGCAGCCCCCAAGGACAGGGGGCTGGCGGGGAGCTGTTTTTT,CASSPQGQGAGGELFF
TRBJ1-5,.,TRBV30,TRBD1,13,TGTGCCTGGGGGGACAGGCAGGATCAGCCCCAGCATTTT,CAWGDRQDQPQHF
TRBJ2-7,.,TRBV6-1,TRBD1,17,TGTGCCAGCAGTGAAGCCCGGGACAGGGTTCGTCCCTACGAGCAGTACTTC,CASSEARDRVRPYEQYF
TRBJ2-5,.,TRBV3-1/TRBV3-2,TRBD2,17,TGTGCCAGCAGCCGCCGGTCAGCGGGGGGGCCGGAGGAGACCCAGTACTTC,CASSRRSAGGPEETQYF
TRBJ1-2,.,TRBV6-5,TRBD1,13,TGTGCCAGCAGTTCCGGGACAGGCCTTGGCTACACCTTC,CASSSGTGLGYTF
TRBJ1-1,.,TRBV19,.,13,TGTGCCAGTAAATTCTCTATGAACACTGAAGCTTTCTTT,CASKFSMNTEAFF
TRBJ2-7,.,TRBV6-5,.,13,TGTGCCAGCAGCTCTTTCAGCGCCTACGAGCAGTACTTC,CASSSFSAYEQYF
TRBJ2-5,.,TRBV5-1,TRBD2,14,TGCGCCAGCAGCTTAATACTAGCGGAAGAGACCCAGTACTTC,CASSLILAEETQYF
TRBJ2-7,.,TRBV5-6,.,11,TGTGCCAGCAGCACTGGTCGGGAGCAGTACTTC,CASSTGREQYF
TRBJ2-3,once,TRBV3-1/TRBV3-2,.,10,TGTGCCAGCTGTCGAGATACGCAGTATTTT,CASCRDTQYF
TRBJ2-5,once,TRBV5-1,.,13,TGCGCCAGCAGCTACAGGAGTCAAGAGACCCAGTACTTC,CASSYRSQETQYF
TRBJ1-4,once,TRBV6-1,.,15,TGTGCCAGCAGTGAAGGGGGGCCGGGAGTTGAAAAACTGTTTTTT,CASSEGGPGVEKLFF
TRBJ1-1,few,TRBV7-2,.,16,TGTGCCAGCAGCGTCCCCGCGGGCCCGGGGAACACTGAAGCTTTCTTT,CASSVPAGPGNTEAFF
TRBJ2-1,.,TRBV29-1,.,13,TGCAGCGTGGGAGTGGGGGGGCTTAATGAGCAGTTCTTC,CSVGVGGLNEQFF
TRBJ2-2,.,TRBV27,.,15,TGTGCCAGCAGCCTAGGTGTGGGCGGGGCCGGGGAGCTGTTTTTT,CASSLGVGGAGELFF
TRBJ2-3,.,TRBV19,TRBD2,15,TGTGCCAGTAGTATAGATGGGGCGGGAGCCTATACGCAGTATTTT,CASSIDGAGAYTQYF
TRBJ2-4,once,TRBV19,TRBD1,16,TGTGCCAGTAGTTTGACAGGGGGGCGGGTTGGGGACATTCAGTACTTC,CASSLTGGRVGDIQYF
TRBJ2-7,many,TRBV9,.,14,TGTGCCAGCAGCACAGATCCTAGCTCCTACGAGCAGTACTTC,CASSTDPSSYEQYF
TRBJ1-5,.,TRBV6-2/TRBV6-3,.,13,TGTGCCAGCAGTTACGGGACGAATCAGCCCCAGCATTTT,CASSYGTNQPQHF
TRBJ2-5,.,TRBV5-4,.,13,TGTGCCAGCAGCTCAGGGCGGCAAGAGACCCAGTACTTC,CASSSGRQETQYF
TRBJ2-3,.,TRBV7-3,.,12,TGTGCCAGCAGCTGGAATGGCGATACGCAGTATTTT,CASSWNGDTQYF
TRBJ2-2,few,TRBV7-6,TRBD1,16,TGTGCCAGCAGTTACGACCTCGGGACAGACACCGGGGAGCTGTTTTTT,CASSYDLGTDTGELFF
TRBJ2-3,.,TRBV27,.,15,TGTGCCAGCAGTCCCGCGGGGGCGCCCCCAGATACGCAGTATTTT,CASSPAGAPPDTQYF
TRBJ2-3,.,TRBV7-3,.,15,TGTGCCAGCAGCTTAACGGGGCTAGCTCGGGGGACGCAGTATTTT,CASSLTGLARGTQYF
TRBJ2-5,.,TRBV18,TRBD1,15,TGTGCCAGCTCACCACCTAGCGCGACAGGGGAGACCCAGTACTTC,CASSPPSATGETQYF
TRBJ2-5,.,TRBV4-2,.,15,TGTGCCAGCAGCCAAGATTGGACTTCGCATGAGACCCAGTACTTC,CASSQDWTSHETQYF
TRBJ2-3,.,TRBV3-1/TRBV3-2,.,14,TGTGCCAGCAGCCGCGGACAGCTCACAGATACGCAGTATTTT,CASSRGQLTDTQYF
TRBJ2-3,.,TRBV5-1,TRBD2,15,TGCGCCAGCAGCCCCACCGGGACTAGTGGGGATACGCAGTATTTT,CASSPTGTSGDTQYF
TRBJ2-2,.,TRBV6-2/TRBV6-3,.,12,TGTGCCAGCAGTCCCCGAAACGGGGAGCTGTTTTTT,CASSPRNGELFF
TRBJ2-7,.,TRBV4-2,TRBD2,16,TGTGCCAGCAGCCGGTCCGGGACTAGCGGAGCTTACGAGCAGTACTTC,CASSRSGTSGAYEQYF
TRBJ2-3,once,TRBV6-2/TRBV6-3,.,14,TGTGCCAGCAGTTACCCTGGTAGGGTAGATACGCAGTATTTT,CASSYPGRVDTQYF
TRBJ2-1,few,TRBV4-2,.,16,TGTGCCAGCAGCCTAGAAGGTGGCGGCTCCTACAATGAGCAGTTCTTC,CASSLEGGGSYNEQFF
TRBJ2-2,.,TRBV10-1,.,15,TGCGCCAGCAGTGAGGGAAGAACGAACACCGGGGAGCTGTTTTTT,CASSEGRTNTGELFF
TRBJ2-5,.,TRBV4-3,.,16,TGCGCCAGCAGCCAAGATCTCGGGGCTCGAAGGGAGACCCAGTACTTC,CASSQDLGARRETQYF
TRBJ2-2,.,TRBV5-4,.,14,TGTGCCAGCAGCTTGAGTCTAGCGTTCGGGGAGCTGTTTTTT,CASSLSLAFGELFF
TRBJ1-1,.,TRBV7-6,.,14,TGTGCCAGCAGCTTATTGTGGGACAACACTGAAGCTTTCTTT,CASSLLWDNTEAFF